These T cell receptor beta chains were read from a single sample in a study of naive and memory T cell subsets. TCRdb passed the 5' RACE reads through MiXCR, listing each CDR3 protein once. The table includes approximately 58,000 distinct CDR3 sequences, 7.2% detected once. The receptor set was obtained from a male donor in good health. The CDR3 runs from the conserved cysteine through the conserved F or W. D genes are given only for firm matches. Only part of the rows carry a size: once, few, many, or a class if the clone is expanded.

v_call	d_call	j_call	clone_size	cdr3_aa	cdr3_nt
TRBV28	TRBD1	TRBJ2-3	many	CASTPGQGPRSRDTQYF	TGTGCCAGCACCCCTGGACAGGGGCCCCGGAGTAGAGATACGCAGTATTTT
TRBV20-1	NA	TRBJ2-3	NA	CSAKKGPITDTQYF	TGCAGTGCTAAGAAGGGGCCGATCACAGATACGCAGTATTTT
TRBV6-2/TRBV6-3	NA	TRBJ1-5	many	CASSYSRTDQPQHF	TGTGCCAGCAGTTACTCCCGGACCGATCAGCCCCAGCATTTT
TRBV5-4	NA	TRBJ2-4	few	CASSLVASKNIQYF	TGTGCCAGCAGCTTGGTTGCCAGCAAAAACATTCAGTACTTC
TRBV6-5	NA	TRBJ2-2	many	CASSRDTARAGELFF	TGTGCCAGCAGTCGTGACACTGCGAGGGCCGGGGAGCTGTTTTTT
TRBV6-5	NA	TRBJ1-5	many	CASSYGQGPQHF	TGTGCCAGCAGTTACGGGCAGGGGCCCCAGCATTTT
TRBV4-2	TRBD2	TRBJ2-1	NA	CASTMSAGEGYNEQFF	TGTGCCAGCACTATGTCGGCGGGAGAGGGGTACAATGAGCAGTTCTTC
TRBV5-1	NA	TRBJ2-6	many	CASSPDTNRNSGANVLTF	TGCGCCAGCAGCCCGGATACCAACAGGAATTCTGGGGCCAACGTCCTGACTTTC
TRBV6-6	NA	TRBJ2-2	NA	CASSYSMATGELFF	TGTGCCAGCAGTTACTCGATGGCCACCGGGGAGCTGTTTTTT
TRBV7-9	NA	TRBJ2-7	many	CASSRGQSSYEQYF	TGTGCCAGCAGCCGTGGACAGAGCTCCTACGAGCAGTACTTC
TRBV12-3/TRBV12-4	NA	TRBJ2-1	many	CASSFEADEQFF	TGTGCCAGCAGTTTTGAGGCTGATGAGCAGTTCTTC